This entry lists 2 T cell receptor beta chains sequenced from one sample in a study of blood T cell repertoires in COVID-19. The data were produced by immunoSEQ multiplex PCR, yet TCRdb's version contains in-frame clones alone and is incomplete. The sample has about 200,000 clones, around 80% seen once. Sequences were obtained from peripheral blood. Receptors originate from a middle-aged woman with acute or convalescent COVID-19.

The CDR3 sequence: CASSLGSSNYEQYF. The CDR3 region has the DNA TGTGCCAGCAGCTTAGGCAGTAGCAACTACGAGCAGTACTTC. The chain couples TRBV11-2 to TRBJ2-7; D ambiguous. Germline CDR1 is SGHAT and CDR2 is FQNNGV. The CDR3 loop spans 14 amino acids. V gave up 1 base and J gave up 3 bases, with 10 bases separating them. Full variable domain (outside the CDR3, taken from reference TRBV11-2 and TRBJ2-7): EAGVAQSPRYKIIEKRQSVAFWCNPISGHATLYWYQQILGQGPKLLIQFQNNGVVDDSQLPKDRFSAERLKGVDSTLKIQPAKLEDSAVYLCASSLGSSNYEQYFGPGTRLTVT.

This chain links TRBV5-3 with TRBJ2-6, with a weak D call TRBD2 (6 bases). TRBV5-3 is an ORF for which the function is uncertain. V was trimmed by 5 bases and J by 6 bases, leaving 18 bases between them. There are 16 residues in the CDR3. CDR3 sequence reads: CARRSEGLTLANVLTF. The CDR3 region has the DNA TGTGCCAGAAGATCTGAGGGACTTACCCTGGCCAACGTCCTGACTTTC.